This TCR beta chain was sequenced during a study of blood T cell repertoires in COVID-19. About the study: Collection of acute and convalescent COVID-19 samples took place in the United States, Italy and Spain.

The V end lost 5 bases, the J end lost 5 bases, and 23 bases lay between the germline ends. The CDR3 has 17 residues. Germline V gives CDR1 MDHEN, CDR2 SYDVKM. Original analysis: Amplified reference gene primers provided the basis for estimating nucleated cell counts. Generated by immunoSEQ multiplex PCR, the TCRdb table keeps only in-frame clones and is missing some. V and J calls and clone size come straight from that table; D and trimming were deduced from the DNA. The sample records over 200,000 clones, approximately 86% being singletons. Clinical history reported by participants formed the basis on which cohorts were assigned. A case of COVID-19 had been met by exposed participants within 2 weeks before study entry.

The receptor's source is a woman aged 30 to 39 who had been exposed to COVID-19. Sequencing used PBMCs or T cells enriched from blood (not recorded which). V is TRBV28 and J is TRBJ2-3; TRBD2 is a possible D gene (6 bases). As DNA, the CDR3 is TGTGCCAGCAGTCCCCCCCCTCGGGGGACCTTAGGAGATACGCAGTATTTT. Amino acids: CASSPPPRGTLGDTQYF. The whole variable domain, remainder taken from reference TRBV28 and TRBJ2-3, is DVKVTQSSRYLVKRTGEKVFLECVQDMDHENMFWYRQDPGLGLRLIYFSYDVKMKEKGDIPEGYSVSREKKERFSLILESASTNQTSMYLCASSPPPRGTLGDTQYFGPGTRLTVL.